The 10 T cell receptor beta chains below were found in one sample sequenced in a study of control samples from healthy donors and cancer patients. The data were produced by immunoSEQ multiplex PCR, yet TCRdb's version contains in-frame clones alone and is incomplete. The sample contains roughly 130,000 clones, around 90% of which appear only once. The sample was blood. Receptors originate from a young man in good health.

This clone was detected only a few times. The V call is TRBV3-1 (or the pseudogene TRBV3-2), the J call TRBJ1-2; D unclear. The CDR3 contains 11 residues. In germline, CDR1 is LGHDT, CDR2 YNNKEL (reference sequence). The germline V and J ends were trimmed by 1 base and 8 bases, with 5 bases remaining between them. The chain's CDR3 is CASSQGQGYTF. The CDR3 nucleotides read TGTGCCAGCAGCCAAGGGCAGGGCTACACCTTC.

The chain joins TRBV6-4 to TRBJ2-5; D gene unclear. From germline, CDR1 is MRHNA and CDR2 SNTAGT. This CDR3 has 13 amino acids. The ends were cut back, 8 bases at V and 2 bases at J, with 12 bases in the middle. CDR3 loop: CASSKRPQETQYF. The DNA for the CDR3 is TGTGCCAGCTCGAAAAGGCCTCAAGAGACCCAGTACTTC.

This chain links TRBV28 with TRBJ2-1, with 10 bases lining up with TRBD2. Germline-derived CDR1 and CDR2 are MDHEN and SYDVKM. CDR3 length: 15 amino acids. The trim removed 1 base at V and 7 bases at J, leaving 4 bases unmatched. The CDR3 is CASSLSLAGSNEQFF. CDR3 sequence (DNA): TGTGCCAGCAGTTTATCACTAGCGGGGTCAAATGAGCAGTTCTTC.

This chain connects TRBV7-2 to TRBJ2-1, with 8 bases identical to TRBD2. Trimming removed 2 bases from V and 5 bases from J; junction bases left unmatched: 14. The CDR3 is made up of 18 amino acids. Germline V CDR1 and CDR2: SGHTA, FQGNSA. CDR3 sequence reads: CASSLFRGWRGVDNEQFF. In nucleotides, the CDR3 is TGTGCCAGCAGCTTATTTAGGGGATGGCGGGGGGTTGACAATGAGCAGTTCTTC.

The CDR3 sequence is CASSLEQNTGELFF. Here the CDR3 DNA reads TGTGCCAGCAGCTTAGAACAGAACACCGGGGAGCTGTTTTTT. The J gene is TRBJ2-2, the V gene TRBV7-3; D is ambiguous. Trimming took 2 bases from V and 1 from J, leaving 5 bases between them. Germline CDR1 reads SGHTA; CDR2 reads FQGTGA. This CDR3 comprises 14 residues.

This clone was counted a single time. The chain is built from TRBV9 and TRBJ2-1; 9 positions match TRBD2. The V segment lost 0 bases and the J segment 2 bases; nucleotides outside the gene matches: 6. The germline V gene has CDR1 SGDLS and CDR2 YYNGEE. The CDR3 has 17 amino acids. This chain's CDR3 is CASSVDIAGAPYNEQFF. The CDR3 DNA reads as TGTGCCAGCAGCGTAGATATAGCGGGGGCGCCCTACAATGAGCAGTTCTTC.

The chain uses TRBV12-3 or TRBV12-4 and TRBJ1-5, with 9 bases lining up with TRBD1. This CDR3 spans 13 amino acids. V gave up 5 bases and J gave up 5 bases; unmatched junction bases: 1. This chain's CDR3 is CASSRQGDQPQHF. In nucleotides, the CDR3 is TGTGCCAGCAGTCGACAGGGGGATCAGCCCCAGCATTTT.

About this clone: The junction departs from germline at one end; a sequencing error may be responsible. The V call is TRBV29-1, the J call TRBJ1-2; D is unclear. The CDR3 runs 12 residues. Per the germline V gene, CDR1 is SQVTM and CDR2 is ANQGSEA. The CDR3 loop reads CSVVAANYGHTF. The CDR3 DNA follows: TGCAGCGTTGTGGCAGCTAACTATGGCCACACCTTC.

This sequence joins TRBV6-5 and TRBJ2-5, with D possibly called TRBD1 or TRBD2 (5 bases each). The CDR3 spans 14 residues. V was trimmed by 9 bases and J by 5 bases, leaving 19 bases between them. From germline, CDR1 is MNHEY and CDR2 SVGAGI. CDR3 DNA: TGTGCCAGTTCCCCCGACACACGGGACGAGACCCAGTACTTC. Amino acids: CASSPDTRDETQYF.

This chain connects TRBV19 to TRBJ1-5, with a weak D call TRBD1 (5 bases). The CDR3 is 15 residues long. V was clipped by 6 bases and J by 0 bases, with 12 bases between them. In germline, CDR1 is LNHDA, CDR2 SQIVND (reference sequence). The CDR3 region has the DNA TGTGCCAGTAGGTCAGGGATAATTAGCAATCAGCCCCAGCATTTT. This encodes CASRSGIISNQPQHF. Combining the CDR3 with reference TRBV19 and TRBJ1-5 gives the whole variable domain DGGITQSPKYLFRKEGQNVTLSCEQNLNHDAMYWYRQDPGQGLRLIYYSQIVNDFQKGDIAEGYSVSREKKESFPLTVTSAQKNPTAFYLCASRSGIISNQPQHFGDGTRLSIL.